What follows are 19 T cell receptor beta chains derived from one specimen sequenced in a study of OX40 agonist ivuxolimab in advanced cancers. Clones were sequenced by immunoSEQ multiplex PCR, and TCRdb holds only the in-frame ones, with some missing. The data hold tens of thousands of clones, with 89% observed a single time. This specimen was CD4+ or CD8+ T cells sorted from blood, taken in a trial of the OX40 agonist ivuxolimab. These receptors were obtained from an adult with an advanced solid tumor such as melanoma, head and neck, liver or kidney cancer.

The V and J genes are TRBV2 and TRBJ1-2, with 7 bases lining up with TRBD1. The germline CDR1 and CDR2 sequences are SNHLY and FYNNEI. J was trimmed by 7 bases and V by 5 bases; bases with no gene match: 1. The CDR3 has 11 amino acids. The CDR3, as DNA: TGTGCCAGCAGTTCAGGGGGTGGCTACACCTTC. Residues: CASSSGGGYTF.

V and J are TRBV7-2 and TRBJ2-1; D ambiguous. V lost 0 bases, J lost 5 bases, and 11 bases lay in between. Germline V gene sequence: CDR1 SGHTA, CDR2 FQGNSA. CDR3 length: 15 residues. CDR3 region: CASSLAVWRNNEQFF. The CDR3 DNA reads TGTGCCAGCAGCTTAGCCGTATGGCGGAACAATGAGCAGTTCTTC.

The chain uses TRBV13 and TRBJ2-7; D not certain. This CDR3 is built from 15 residues. V lost 3 bases to trimming and J lost 0 bases, with 12 bases between them. Germline CDR1 is PRHDT and CDR2 is FYEKMQ (reference sequence). CDR3: CASSFQSTSSYEQYF. The CDR3 DNA reads as TGTGCCAGCAGCTTTCAAAGTACGAGCTCCTACGAGCAGTACTTC.

This sequence joins TRBV7-2 and TRBJ2-2; D not certain. Germline lookup yields CDR1 SGHTA and CDR2 FQGNSA. V was cut by 5 bases and J by 9 bases, with 22 bases left in between. The CDR3 is made up of 16 amino acids. CDR3: CASSPQKGSSGRELFF. In DNA, the CDR3 is TGTGCCAGCAGCCCCCAGAAAGGCTCTTCCGGGCGGGAGCTGTTTTTT.

The chain joins TRBV19 to TRBJ1-1, with 11 bases lining up with TRBD1. The V gene end was trimmed by 8 bases and the J gene end by 2 bases; junction bases not matched to a gene: 4. Germline values: CDR1 LNHDA, CDR2 SQIVND (reference sequence). This CDR3 spans 14 amino acids. CDR3 sequence reads: CASRTGGANTEAFF. The CDR3 coding sequence is TGTGCCAGTCGGACAGGGGGCGCAAACACTGAAGCTTTCTTT.

This chain links TRBV5-6 with TRBJ1-1; D is unresolved. This CDR3 has 17 residues. CDR1 SGHDT and CDR2 YYEEEE come from the germline V gene. Trimming left V 0 bases short and J 0 bases short, with 15 bases between. The CDR3 sequence: CASSLGAVLNLNTEAFF. In DNA, the CDR3 is TGTGCCAGCAGCTTGGGGGCAGTCCTTAACTTGAACACTGAAGCTTTCTTT.

The chain uses TRBV5-5 and TRBJ2-7; TRBD1 or TRBD2 may be the D gene (5 bases each). CDR3 length: 15 residues. Trimming pared 0 bases from V and 3 bases from J, leaving 13 bases between. Germline V lookup: CDR1 SGHKS, CDR2 YYEKEE (reference sequence). The CDR3 region has the DNA TGTGCCAGCAGCTTGGCCGGGGCAGGTAGCTACGAGCAGTACTTC. It encodes CASSLAGAGSYEQYF.

V usage is TRBV5-6 and J usage is TRBJ1-4; 9 bases agree with TRBD1. J gave up 3 bases and V 1 base, and 7 bases lay outside the gene matches. Germline CDR1 SGHDT, CDR2 YYEEEE. The CDR3 runs 17 residues. The CDR3 reads CASSLYRGLTANEKLFF. CDR3 coding DNA: TGTGCCAGCAGCTTGTACAGGGGGCTAACGGCTAATGAAAAACTGTTTTTT.

The CDR3 nucleotides are TGTGCCAGCAATTCACAGATCGGCTACGAGCAGTACTTC. Its translation: CASNSQIGYEQYF. The chain carries TRBV5-6 and TRBJ2-7; D call uncertain. Germline loops: CDR1 SGHDT, CDR2 YYEEEE. The V end was cut by 6 bases, the J end by 3 bases, with 13 bases between. The CDR3 is 13 amino acids.

This chain connects TRBV5-6 to TRBJ1-1; possible D gene TRBD1, 5 bases. The CDR3 sequence is 15 residues long. Germline CDR1 is SGHDT and CDR2 is YYEEEE. V was clipped by 7 bases and J by 1 base, with 17 bases between them. CDR3 loop: CASFGGLGPNTEAFF. Written as DNA, the CDR3 is TGTGCCAGCTTTGGGGGTTTGGGGCCGAACACTGAAGCTTTCTTT.

The chain combines TRBV25-1 with TRBJ1-2, with D possibly TRBD1 on 6 matching bases. CDR3 length: 12 amino acids. With 6 bases removed from V and 6 bases from J, the gap between germline ends came to 11 bases. Germline V CDR1 and CDR2: MGHDK, SYGVNS. The CDR3 loop is CASSNYRDGYTF. The CDR3 DNA follows: TGTGCCAGCAGCAATTACAGGGATGGCTACACCTTC.

The gene calls are TRBV10-1 and TRBJ2-1, with 8 positions matching TRBD1. V was clipped by 3 bases and J by 8 bases; unmatched bases: 15. CDR1 and CDR2 from the germline V gene are WNHNN and SYGVQD (reference sequence). The CDR3 consists of 17 residues. The CDR3 DNA reads TGCGCCAGCAGTGAAGGCGGAGGACAGGGAACGCTCTATGAGCAGTTCTTC. It codes for CASSEGGGQGTLYEQFF.

The chain couples TRBV28 to TRBJ2-1, with D perhaps being TRBD1 or TRBD2 (6 bases each). Trimming took off 5 bases at V and 6 bases at J, with 11 bases between the two ends. From germline, CDR1 is MDHEN and CDR2 SYDVKM. The CDR3 loop spans 13 amino acids. CDR3 region: CASSPRGGNEQFF. Here the CDR3 DNA reads TGTGCCAGCAGTCCCAGGGGAGGCAATGAGCAGTTCTTC.

This clone appeared a few times. The rearrangement joins TRBV6-6 to TRBJ2-1; D is perhaps TRBD2 (6 bases). V lost 1 base to trimming and J lost 10 bases, with 20 bases between them. Germline V CDR1 and CDR2: MNHNY, SVGAGI (reference sequence). The CDR3 runs to 16 residues. CDR3 in amino acids: CASSYFPDGRKGEQFF. The CDR3 nucleotides read TGTGCCAGCAGTTACTTCCCCGATGGGAGGAAGGGGGAGCAGTTCTTC.

This chain joins TRBV9 and TRBJ1-1, with 8 bases that match TRBD1. The CDR3 is 16 amino acids. J was trimmed by 5 bases and V by 1 base; bases with no gene match: 10. Per the germline V gene, CDR1 is SGDLS and CDR2 is YYNGEE. The DNA for the CDR3 is TGTGCCAGCAGCGTACTCTCACAGGGGGGCCGTACTGAAGCTTTCTTT. Its translation: CASSVLSQGGRTEAFF.

The V call is TRBV25-1, the J call TRBJ1-1; D call uncertain. Deletions cut 10 bases from V and 5 bases from J, with 8 bases between. This CDR3 is 10 amino acids long. CDR1 and CDR2 (germline): MGHDK, SYGVNS. CDR3 in DNA: TGTGCCACCCTCGGGACTGAAGCTTTCTTT. Translation gives CATLGTEAFF.

This chain connects TRBV7-2 to TRBJ2-3; TRBD1 aligns across 9 bases. Per the germline V gene, CDR1 is SGHTA and CDR2 is FQGNSA. J lost 7 bases, V lost 6 bases, and 11 bases had no gene match. The CDR3 spans 15 residues. Here the CDR3 reads CASRTGTGMGNTQYF. DNA for the CDR3: TGTGCCAGCAGAACCGGGACAGGGATGGGAAATACGCAGTATTTT.

The chain couples TRBV5-1 to TRBJ2-5; 8 bases are shared with TRBD2. Losses at the gene ends were 0 bases for V and 2 bases for J; bases not matched to a gene: 6. CDR1 is SGHRS, CDR2 YFSETQ, per germline. The CDR3 runs to 16 residues. The CDR3 spells CASSLETGGTQETQYF. The CDR3 nucleotides are TGCGCCAGCAGCTTGGAAACGGGGGGGACACAAGAGACCCAGTACTTC.

The chain carries TRBV9 and TRBJ2-7; D is unresolved. V lost 4 bases, J lost 3 bases, and 8 bases lay in between. Germline values: CDR1 SGDLS, CDR2 YYNGEE. The CDR3 length is 12 residues. CDR3 residues: CASSPDLYEQYF. The CDR3 nucleotides read TGTGCCAGCAGCCCGGACCTCTACGAGCAGTACTTC.